What follows is one T cell receptor beta chain and its context. Its antigen is unknown. The data belong to a study of OX40 agonist ivuxolimab in advanced cancers. Across the whole study: Patients received intravenous ivuxolimab every 2 weeks at 0.01 to 10 mg/kg. Study-wide results and caveats: People who partly responded at 0.1-3.0 mg/kg had some of the least clonal expansion seen.

The table came from immunoSEQ multiplex PCR; TCRdb's copy has only in-frame clones and leaves some out. Of 68,000 or so clones in the sample, 86% are singletons; the top ten hold more than 2%. Autoimmune disease history or systemic immunosuppression meant exclusion. The germline gives CDR1 SNHLY, CDR2 FYNNEI. There are 13 residues in the CDR3. The V segment lost 8 bases and the J segment 4 bases; nucleotides outside the gene matches: 5. Material: CD4+ or CD8+ T cells sorted from blood, obtained in a trial of the OX40 agonist ivuxolimab. The rearrangement joins TRBV2 to TRBJ1-1, with 9 bases lining up with TRBD1. This TCR was sampled from an adult with an advanced solid tumor such as melanoma, head and neck, liver or kidney cancer. Here the CDR3 DNA reads TGTGCCAGCGGTAGGACAGGGGCCACTGAAGCTTTCTTT. Encoded protein: CASGRTGATEAFF. The full variable domain, its missing parts supplied by reference TRBV2 and TRBJ1-1, is EPEVTQTPSHQVTQMGQEVILRCVPISNHLYFYWYRQILGQKVEFLVSFYNNEISEKSEIFDDQFSVERPDGSNFTLKIRSTKLEDSAMYFCASGRTGATEAFFGQGTRLTVV.